This TCR beta chain appears in the sequencing data of a study of post-analysis software for immune sequencing data. Prepared TCR beta cDNA libraries contained unique molecular identifiers. TCRdb itself ran the PCR reads through MiXCR, one entry per CDR3 protein. The table includes about 380,000 distinct CDR3 sequences, around a third detected once. CDR3 length equals 17 residues. CDR1 SGHRS and CDR2 YFSETQ come from the germline V gene. The trim removed 2 bases at V and 8 bases at J, leaving 7 bases unmatched. Whole-study results and caveats: About five TRBV segments appeared more often in patients than in controls, and TRBV5-6, TRBV5-1 and TRBV20-1 were among these.

This clonotype was picked up a small number of times. As yet, its antigen is unknown. This sequence joins TRBV5-1 and TRBJ2-1; TRBD2 agrees at 16 bases. Sequencing input: blood. The clonotype comes from a girl aged 10-17 years with multiple sclerosis. The CDR3 spells CASSFPGLAGGQDEQFF. The CDR3, as DNA: TGCGCCAGCAGCTTCCCGGGACTAGCGGGGGGGCAGGATGAGCAGTTCTTC. Full variable domain (remainder filled in from reference TRBV5-1 and TRBJ2-1): KAGVTQTPRYLIKTRGQQVTLSCSPISGHRSVSWYQQTPGQGLQFLFEYFSETQRNKGNFPGRFSGRQFSNSRSEMNVSTLELGDSALYLCASSFPGLAGGQDEQFFGPGTRLTVL.